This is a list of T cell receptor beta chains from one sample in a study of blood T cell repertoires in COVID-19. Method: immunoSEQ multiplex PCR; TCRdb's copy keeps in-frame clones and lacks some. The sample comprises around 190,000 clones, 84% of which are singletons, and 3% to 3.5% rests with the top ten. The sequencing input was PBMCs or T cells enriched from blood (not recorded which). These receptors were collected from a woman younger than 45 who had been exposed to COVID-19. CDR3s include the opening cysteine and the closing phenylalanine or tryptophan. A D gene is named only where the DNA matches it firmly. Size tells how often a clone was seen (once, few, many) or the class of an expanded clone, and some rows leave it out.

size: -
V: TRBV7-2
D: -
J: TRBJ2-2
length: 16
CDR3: CASSRNPGILTGELFF
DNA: TGTGCCAGCAGTCGGAACCCGGGGATACTTACCGGGGAGCTGTTTTTT

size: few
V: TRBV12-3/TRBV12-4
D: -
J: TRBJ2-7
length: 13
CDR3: CASSPSNSYEQYF
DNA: TGTGCCAGCAGTCCTTCTAATTCCTACGAGCAGTACTTC

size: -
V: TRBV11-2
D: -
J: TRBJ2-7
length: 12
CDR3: CASSGVSYEQYF
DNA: TGTGCCAGCAGCGGAGTCTCCTACGAGCAGTACTTC

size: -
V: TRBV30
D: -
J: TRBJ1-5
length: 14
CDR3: CAWRQKLSNQPQHF
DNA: TGTGCCTGGAGACAGAAGCTTAGCAATCAGCCCCAGCATTTT

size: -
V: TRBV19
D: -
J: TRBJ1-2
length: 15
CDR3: CASSIVTDKLGGYTF
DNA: TGTGCCAGTAGTATAGTGACCGACAAACTAGGTGGCTACACCTTC

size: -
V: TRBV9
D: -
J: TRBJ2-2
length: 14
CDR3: CASSPGLQAGELFF
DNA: TGTGCCAGCAGCCCGGGACTCCAAGCCGGGGAGCTGTTTTTT

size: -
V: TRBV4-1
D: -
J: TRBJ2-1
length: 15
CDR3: CASSQGVGTYNEQFF
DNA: TGCGCCAGCAGCCAAGGCGTCGGGACCTACAATGAGCAGTTCTTC

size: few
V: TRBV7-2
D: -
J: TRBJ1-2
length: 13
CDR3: CASSLVGTDHYTF
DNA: TGTGCCAGCAGCTTAGTTGGGACTGATCACTACACCTTC

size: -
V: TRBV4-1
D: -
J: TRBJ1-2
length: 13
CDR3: CASSQGGAYGYTF
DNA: TGCGCCAGCAGCCAAGGGGGAGCTTATGGCTACACCTTC

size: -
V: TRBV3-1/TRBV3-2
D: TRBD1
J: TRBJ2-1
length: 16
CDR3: CASSPSRDRGRDEQFF
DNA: TGTGCCAGCAGCCCGAGCCGGGACAGGGGGCGGGATGAGCAGTTCTTC

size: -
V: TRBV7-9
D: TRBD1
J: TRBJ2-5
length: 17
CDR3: CASSLMGGQETQETQYF
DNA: TGTGCCAGCAGCTTAATGGGGGGACAGGAGACTCAAGAGACCCAGTACTTC

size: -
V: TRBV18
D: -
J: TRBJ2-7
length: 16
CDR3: CASSPKDSHSSYEQYF
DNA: TGTGCCAGCTCACCAAAAGACAGCCATAGCTCCTACGAGCAGTACTTC

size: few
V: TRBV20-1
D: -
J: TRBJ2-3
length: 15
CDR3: CSASPPSPHTDTQYF
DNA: TGCAGTGCTAGTCCACCCTCCCCACACACAGATACGCAGTATTTT

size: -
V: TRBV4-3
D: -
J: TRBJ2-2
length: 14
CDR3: CASSQGQYTGELFF
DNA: TGCGCCAGCAGCCAAGGGCAGTATACCGGGGAGCTGTTTTTT

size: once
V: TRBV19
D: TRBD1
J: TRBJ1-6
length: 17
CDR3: CASSIIPTGTDNSPLHF
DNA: TGTGCCAGTAGTATAATCCCGACAGGGACAGACAATTCACCCCTCCACTTT

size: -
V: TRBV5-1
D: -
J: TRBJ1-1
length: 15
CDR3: CASSTTPAGNTEAFF
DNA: TGCGCCAGCAGCACTACCCCCGCCGGGAACACTGAAGCTTTCTTT